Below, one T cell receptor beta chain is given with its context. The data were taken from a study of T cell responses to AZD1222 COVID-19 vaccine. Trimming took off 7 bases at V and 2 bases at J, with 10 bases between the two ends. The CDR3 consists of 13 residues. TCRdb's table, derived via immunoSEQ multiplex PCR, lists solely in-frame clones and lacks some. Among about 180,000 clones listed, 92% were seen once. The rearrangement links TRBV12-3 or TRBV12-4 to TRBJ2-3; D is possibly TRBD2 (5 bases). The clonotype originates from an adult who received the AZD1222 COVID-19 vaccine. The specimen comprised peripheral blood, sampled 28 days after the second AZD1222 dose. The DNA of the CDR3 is TGTGCCAGCACCAGCGGACCCACAGATACGCAGTATTTT. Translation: CASTSGPTDTQYF.